This T cell receptor beta chain was captured in a study of regulatory T cells in long-lasting Graves disease. Regarding the study as a whole: Relative to newly diagnosed Graves' patients, persistent ones had lower TCR diversity.

About this clonotype: What it binds is not known.

The authors built TCR beta libraries using iRepertoire HTBI primers and Arm-PCR of CDR3 regions. Via MiXCR, TCRdb re-called the multiplex PCR reads, giving one row per CDR3 protein. The repertoire includes 350,000 to 550,000 distinct CDR3 sequences, 14% of them detected once, and approximately 17% sits in the top ten. This CDR3 has 15 amino acids. Trimming removed 6 bases at V and 1 base at J, with 16 bases between. Germline V gene data show CDR1 as MDHEN and CDR2 as SYDVKM. Time point described: newly diagnosed GD, antithyroid drugs for less than 3 months. Making the TCR library involved RNA that had been extracted from PBMCs. The peripheral blood volume drawn was around 10 milliliters, and it was collected into EDTA tubes. The same data also contributed to another study, on T cells in Graves' hyperthyroidism and ophthalmopathy. From that study: Stable hyperthyroidism was told apart from ophthalmopathy by a model built on 13 V-J features. For ophthalmopathy, model prediction preceded onset by a median 6.5 months.

Specimen: peripheral blood mononuclear cells (PBMCs), collected at new diagnosis, from a patient treated with antithyroid drugs. The clonotype was recovered from a woman in her fifties or sixties with Graves disease. The rearrangement uses TRBV28 and TRBJ2-7; D perhaps matches TRBD2 (6 bases). CDR3 region: CASSPVQRASYEQYF. The DNA of the CDR3 is TGTGCCAGCAGCCCCGTTCAGCGGGCTTCCTACGAGCAGTACTTC.